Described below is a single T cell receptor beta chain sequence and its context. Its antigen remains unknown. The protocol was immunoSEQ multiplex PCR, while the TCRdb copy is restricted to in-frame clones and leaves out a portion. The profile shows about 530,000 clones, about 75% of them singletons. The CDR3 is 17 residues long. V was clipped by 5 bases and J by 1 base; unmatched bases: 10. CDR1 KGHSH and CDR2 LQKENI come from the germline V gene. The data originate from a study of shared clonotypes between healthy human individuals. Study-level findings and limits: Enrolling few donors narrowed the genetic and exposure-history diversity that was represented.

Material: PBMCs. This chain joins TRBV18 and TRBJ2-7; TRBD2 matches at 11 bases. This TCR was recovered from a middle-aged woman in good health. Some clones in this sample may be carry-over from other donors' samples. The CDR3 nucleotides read TGTGCCAGCTCAGAGATCCTAGCGGGAGGCCAATCCTACGAGCAGTACTTC. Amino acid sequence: CASSEILAGGQSYEQYF. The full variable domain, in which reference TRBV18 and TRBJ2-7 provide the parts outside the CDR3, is NAGVMQNPRHLVRRRGQEARLRCSPMKGHSHVYWYRQLPEEGLKFMVYLQKENIIDESGMPKERFSAEFPKEGPSILRIQQVVRGDSAAYFCASSEILAGGQSYEQYFGPGTRLTVT.